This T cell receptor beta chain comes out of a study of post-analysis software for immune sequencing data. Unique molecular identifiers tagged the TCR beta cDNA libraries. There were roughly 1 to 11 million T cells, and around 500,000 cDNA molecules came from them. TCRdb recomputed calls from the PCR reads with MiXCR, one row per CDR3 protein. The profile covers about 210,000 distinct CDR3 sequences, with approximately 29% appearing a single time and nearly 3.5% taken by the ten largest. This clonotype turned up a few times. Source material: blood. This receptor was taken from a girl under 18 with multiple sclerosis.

In nucleotides, the CDR3 is TGCAGTGCTTCCCCGAGCGGGGGGCAGGGAGATACGCAGTATTTT. It is translated as CSASPSGGQGDTQYF. The V call is TRBV20-1, the J call TRBJ2-3, with 9 bases matching TRBD2. With 5 bases clipped from V and 5 bases from J, the junction kept 11 bases outside the gene matches. CDR1 is DFQATT and CDR2 is SNEGSKA in the germline V gene (reference sequence). The CDR3 length is 15 residues.